This passage covers 28 T cell receptor beta chains from one sample sequenced in a study of cytomegalovirus exposure and HLA in healthy donors. PCR employed 60 Vbeta and 13 Jbeta primers. Profiling relied on immunoSEQ multiplex PCR, and the TCRdb table lists in-frame clones only, not all of them. Of 150,000 to 200,000 clones detected, around four fifths appear once; the ten largest clones hold about 1.4%. The material sequenced was PBMCs. Every receptor here comes from a woman under 40 in good health and CMV-seronegative.

V is TRBV19 and J is TRBJ1-5; D unclear. CDR3 length equals 13 residues. Germline lookup yields CDR1 LNHDA and CDR2 SQIVND (reference sequence). The V and J ends lost 6 bases and 9 bases respectively, with 15 bases between them. Here the CDR3 DNA reads TGTGCCAGTAGGGACGGCGTAGGAGGGCCCCAGCATTTT. The encoded protein is CASRDGVGGPQHF. The whole variable domain, filled in from reference TRBV19 and TRBJ1-5, reads DGGITQSPKYLFRKEGQNVTLSCEQNLNHDAMYWYRQDPGQGLRLIYYSQIVNDFQKGDIAEGYSVSREKKESFPLTVTSAQKNPTAFYLCASRDGVGGPQHFGDGTRLSIL.

The J gene is TRBJ1-5, the V gene TRBV10-3; D gene uncertain. This CDR3 spans 13 amino acids. CDR1 and CDR2 from the germline V gene are ENHRY and SYGVKD. The V gene lost 2 bases and the J gene lost 7 bases, with 9 bases spanning the gap. The CDR3 DNA is TGTGCCATCAGTGAGGAGGGAGGCCAGCCCCAGCATTTT. Translating it yields CAISEEGGQPQHF.

The chain employs TRBV9 and TRBJ2-7, with TRBD2 matching over 7 bases. Germline CDR1 and CDR2: SGDLS and YYNGEE. The CDR3 is made up of 14 amino acids. After removal of 4 bases from V and 3 bases from J, the junction contained 7 bases not matched to a gene. This chain's CDR3 is CASSPRDYVYEQYF. The CDR3 coding sequence is TGTGCCAGCAGCCCTAGGGACTACGTCTACGAGCAGTACTTC.

This clone occurred many times. The chain recombines TRBV13 with TRBJ2-7; 9 bases are a match to TRBD1. Per the germline V gene, CDR1 is PRHDT and CDR2 is FYEKMQ (reference sequence). Trimming removed 4 bases from V and 7 bases from J; junction bases left unmatched: 8. The CDR3 covers 14 residues. The CDR3 DNA sequence: TGTGCCAGCAGCTCCCGGGACAGGGTGGAAGAGCAGTACTTC. Its translation: CASSSRDRVEEQYF. Using reference TRBV13 and TRBJ2-7 for the parts outside the CDR3, the full variable domain is AAGVIQSPRHLIKEKRETATLKCYPIPRHDTVYWYQQGPGQDPQFLISFYEKMQSDKGSIPDRFSAQQFSDYHSELNMSSLELGDSALYFCASSSRDRVEEQYFGPGTRLTVT.

The V gene is TRBV27, the J gene TRBJ2-7; D not resolved. V was shortened by 5 bases and J by 1 base, with 9 bases between the two germline ends. Germline V gives CDR1 MNHEY, CDR2 SMNVEV (reference sequence). There are 13 residues in the CDR3. The DNA for the CDR3 is TGTGCCAGCAGTCCTGACAAGTCCTACGAGCAGTACTTC. It encodes CASSPDKSYEQYF.

CDR3 in amino acids: CAWSGGTGDTGELFF. The CDR3 region has the DNA TGTGCCTGGTCGGGCGGGACAGGGGACACCGGGGAGCTGTTTTTT. V and J are TRBV30 and TRBJ2-2; 10 bases line up with TRBD1. Trimming took 5 bases from V and 3 from J; bases not matched to a gene: 6. This CDR3 is 15 amino acids long. Germline V gene lookup returns CDR1 GTSNPN and CDR2 SVGIG (reference sequence).

J is TRBJ1-4 and V is TRBV5-4; no definite D call. V was trimmed by 2 bases and J by 5 bases, leaving 10 bases between them. Germline-derived CDR1 and CDR2 are SGHNT and YYREEE (reference sequence). CDR3 length: 14 residues. For the CDR3, the DNA is TGTGCCAGCAGCTTTAAGGGAGGGAATGAAAAACTGTTTTTT. The encoded protein is CASSFKGGNEKLFF.

The chain joins TRBV7-9 to TRBJ2-3; 8 bases map to TRBD1. The J segment lost 0 bases and the V segment lost 3 bases, leaving 2 bases of the junction unmatched. The CDR3 sequence is 15 residues long. Germline V gene sequence: CDR1 SEHNR, CDR2 FQNEAQ (reference sequence). CDR3 bases: TGTGCCAGCAGCTTCGGGACAGGAAGCACAGATACGCAGTATTTT. It encodes CASSFGTGSTDTQYF.

The V call is TRBV6-5, the J call TRBJ1-2; D may be TRBD1 (6 bases). CDR1 is MNHEY and CDR2 is SVGAGI in the germline V gene. V gave up 8 bases and J gave up 0 bases, with 13 bases separating them. This CDR3 comprises 14 residues. The CDR3, as DNA: TGTGCCAGCGGTATAGGACAGACTAACTATGGCTACACCTTC. Translating it yields CASGIGQTNYGYTF.

This chain joins TRBV5-1 and TRBJ2-4, with TRBD1 identical over 11 bases. The CDR3 runs 16 residues. V trimming: 2 bases; J trimming: 1 base; junction bases outside the gene matches: 2. Germline CDR1 SGHRS, CDR2 YFSETQ. CDR3 sequence (DNA): TGCGCCAGCAGCTTAGGACAGGGGGCGGCCAAAAACATTCAGTACTTC. Protein sequence: CASSLGQGAAKNIQYF.

The chain uses TRBV5-4 and TRBJ1-1; 10 bases line up with TRBD1. The length of the CDR3 is 12 residues. Unmatched junction bases numbered 4, after V lost 4 bases and J lost 10 bases. Germline CDR1 and CDR2: SGHNT and YYREEE (reference sequence). The CDR3 nucleotides read TGTGCCAGCAGCCAAGACAGGGGGCGAGCTTTCTTT. Protein product: CASSQDRGRAFF.

This clone came up once. The chain's CDR3 is CASSFNTDTQYF. For the CDR3, the DNA is TGTGCCAGTAGCTTTAACACAGATACGCAGTATTTT. The genes are TRBV19 and TRBJ2-3, with D uncertain. V was clipped by 6 bases and J by 2 bases, with 6 bases between them. The CDR3 consists of 12 residues. The germline V gene encodes CDR1 LNHDA and CDR2 SQIVND (reference sequence).

This clone was counted once. V is TRBV29-1 and J is TRBJ2-1; D perhaps matches TRBD2 (7 bases). Trimming pared 0 bases from V and 7 bases from J, leaving 19 bases between. Germline V lookup: CDR1 SQVTM, CDR2 ANQGSEA. The CDR3 totals 16 residues. Written as DNA, the CDR3 is TGCAGCGTTGAAGATTGGGGGGGGCGGGGTATTAATGAGCAGTTCTTC. It specifies CSVEDWGGRGINEQFF.

This clone was seen a single time. The J gene is TRBJ2-1, the V gene TRBV5-1; D may be TRBD1 (6 bases). In germline, CDR1 is SGHRS, CDR2 YFSETQ. The CDR3 loop spans 16 amino acids. V lost 0 bases and J 0 bases, leaving 10 bases between the germline ends. In nucleotides, the CDR3 is TGCGCCAGCAGCTTGGTTCAGGGGACCTCCTACAATGAGCAGTTCTTC. It yields the protein CASSLVQGTSYNEQFF. Based on the CDR3 plus reference TRBV5-1 and TRBJ2-1, the full variable domain is KAGVTQTPRYLIKTRGQQVTLSCSPISGHRSVSWYQQTPGQGLQFLFEYFSETQRNKGNFPGRFSGRQFSNSRSEMNVSTLELGDSALYLCASSLVQGTSYNEQFFGPGTRLTVL.

The gene calls are TRBV10-3 and TRBJ2-7; D remains unclear. V dropped 4 bases and J dropped 4 bases, with 5 bases sitting between them. The CDR3 is 11 residues long. The germline gives CDR1 ENHRY, CDR2 SYGVKD. For the CDR3, the DNA is TGTGCCATCAGTGCAGCGTACGAGCAGTACTTC. Its translation: CAISAAYEQYF.

This clone appeared a few times. The V and J genes are TRBV7-9 and TRBJ2-1; 11 bases are a match to TRBD2. Germline assignment: CDR1 SEHNR and CDR2 FQNEAQ (reference sequence). J was trimmed by 5 bases and V by 4 bases; bases with no gene match: 7. The CDR3 is 16 amino acids. CDR3 bases: TGTGCCAGCAGCTCCATACTAGCGGGGGAGAACAATGAGCAGTTCTTC. This encodes CASSSILAGENNEQFF.

This chain uses TRBV19 with TRBJ2-1; no firm D call. V was pared by 5 bases and J by 4 bases, with 12 bases between. This CDR3 is built from 14 residues. Germline-derived CDR1 and CDR2 are LNHDA and SQIVND (reference sequence). In DNA, the CDR3 is TGTGCCAGTAGTTCTCCTGTGGAGTACAATGAGCAGTTCTTC. Its protein product is CASSSPVEYNEQFF.

The table lists this clone with a count of one. The CDR3 loop reads CASSLGTGASTDTQYF. CDR3 in DNA: TGCGCCAGCAGCCTAGGGACAGGAGCTAGCACAGATACGCAGTATTTT. V is TRBV5-1 and J is TRBJ2-3; 8 bases fit TRBD1. After removal of 4 bases from V and 0 bases from J, the junction contained 7 bases not matched to a gene. This CDR3 has 16 residues. Looked up from germline, CDR1 is SGHRS and CDR2 is YFSETQ.

This clone was seen repeatedly, ten times or more. The chain recombines TRBV18 with TRBJ1-2, with 7 bases fitting TRBD1. Trimming at V came to 0 bases and at J to 8 bases, leaving 6 bases not matched to a gene. CDR1 is KGHSH and CDR2 is LQKENI in the germline V gene. The CDR3 sequence is 14 residues long. Here the CDR3 DNA reads TGTGCCAGCTCACCACCGGCCCAGGGGGGCGGCTACACCTTC. Translated: CASSPPAQGGGYTF.

This sequence joins TRBV30 and TRBJ1-2, with D hard to call. The V end lost 2 bases, the J end lost 7 bases, and 17 bases lay between the germline ends. Looked up from germline, CDR1 is GTSNPN and CDR2 is SVGIG (reference sequence). This CDR3 contains 14 residues. CDR3 sequence: CAWSMETLAGGYTF. The CDR3 nucleotides are TGTGCCTGGAGTATGGAGACGCTCGCCGGTGGCTACACCTTC. Full variable domain (remainder filled in from reference TRBV30 and TRBJ1-2): SQTIHQWPATLVQPVGSPLSLECTVEGTSNPNLYWYRQAAGRGLQLLFYSVGIGQISSEVPQNLSASRPQDRQFILSSKKLLLSDSGFYLCAWSMETLAGGYTFGSGTRLTVV.

This clone was counted a single time. This chain joins TRBV23-1 and TRBJ1-5, with TRBD1 matching over 7 bases. TRBV23-1 counts as an open reading frame of uncertain function. The trim removed 4 bases at V and 5 bases at J, leaving 14 bases unmatched. The CDR3 contains 17 residues. The CDR3 DNA reads as TGCGCCAGCAGTCCCCACCCGGGAGGGGGCAGGGATCAGCCCCAGCATTTT. It translates to CASSPHPGGGRDQPQHF.

The V gene is TRBV29-1, the J gene TRBJ1-1; D call uncertain. V lost 6 bases and J lost 4, with 15 bases in between. The CDR3 length is 13 residues. Germline CDR1 and CDR2: SQVTM and ANQGSEA. The CDR3 spells CSVIGAQSTEAFF. The CDR3 DNA is TGCAGCGTGATCGGAGCCCAGAGCACTGAAGCTTTCTTT.

This clone has more than one count but fewer than ten. This chain links TRBV18 with TRBJ2-1; TRBD1 aligns across 10 bases. The germline V gene has CDR1 KGHSH and CDR2 LQKENI. J gave up 5 bases and V 1 base, and 5 bases lay outside the gene matches. The CDR3 length is 16 residues. The CDR3 nucleotides read TGTGCCAGCTCACCACAGTGGACAGGGGGGGACAATGAGCAGTTCTTC. Residues: CASSPQWTGGDNEQFF.

V gene TRBV7-9 combines with J gene TRBJ2-3, with D possibly matching TRBD2 (6 bases). Germline V gene sequence: CDR1 SEHNR, CDR2 FQNEAQ (reference sequence). This CDR3 is 15 amino acids long. The ends were cut back, 1 base at V and 6 bases at J, with 14 bases in the middle. CDR3 sequence: CASSLGERAADTQYF. The CDR3, as DNA: TGTGCCAGCAGCTTAGGGGAGCGGGCCGCGGATACGCAGTATTTT.

The CDR3 nucleotides are TGTGCCAGCTCACTCACAATGACAGGGGTAACCTATGGCTACACCTTC. Amino acids: CASSLTMTGVTYGYTF. The gene calls are TRBV18 and TRBJ1-2, with TRBD1 identical over 8 bases. Trimming at V came to 4 bases and at J to 4 bases, leaving 11 bases not matched to a gene. The CDR3 totals 16 residues. The germline CDR1 and CDR2 sequences are KGHSH and LQKENI.

The chain is built from TRBV5-8 and TRBJ1-2; no reliable D call. Trimming took 5 bases from V and 4 from J, leaving 9 bases between them. Germline V gene lookup returns CDR1 SGHTS and CDR2 YDEGEE. The CDR3 is made up of 12 amino acids. This CDR3 is CASRTPPYGYTF. CDR3 coding DNA: TGTGCCAGCAGAACACCGCCCTATGGCTACACCTTC.

The chain couples TRBV29-1 to TRBJ1-5, with TRBD1 as a possible D gene (5 bases). Germline CDR1 is SQVTM and CDR2 is ANQGSEA. Trimming took 5 bases from V and 6 from J, leaving 20 bases between them. The CDR3 is 15 residues long. CDR3: CSVQTEPSGGQPQHF. The DNA of the CDR3 is TGCAGCGTTCAGACAGAACCTTCGGGAGGTCAGCCCCAGCATTTT.

V gene TRBV19 combines with J gene TRBJ2-3; D is undetermined. The CDR3 sequence is 15 residues long. The V and J ends lost 2 bases and 2 bases respectively, with 11 bases between them. Germline V gene sequence: CDR1 LNHDA, CDR2 SQIVND (reference sequence). DNA for the CDR3: TGTGCCAGTAGTATAAATCCCTTCCCCACAGATACGCAGTATTTT. Residues: CASSINPFPTDTQYF.